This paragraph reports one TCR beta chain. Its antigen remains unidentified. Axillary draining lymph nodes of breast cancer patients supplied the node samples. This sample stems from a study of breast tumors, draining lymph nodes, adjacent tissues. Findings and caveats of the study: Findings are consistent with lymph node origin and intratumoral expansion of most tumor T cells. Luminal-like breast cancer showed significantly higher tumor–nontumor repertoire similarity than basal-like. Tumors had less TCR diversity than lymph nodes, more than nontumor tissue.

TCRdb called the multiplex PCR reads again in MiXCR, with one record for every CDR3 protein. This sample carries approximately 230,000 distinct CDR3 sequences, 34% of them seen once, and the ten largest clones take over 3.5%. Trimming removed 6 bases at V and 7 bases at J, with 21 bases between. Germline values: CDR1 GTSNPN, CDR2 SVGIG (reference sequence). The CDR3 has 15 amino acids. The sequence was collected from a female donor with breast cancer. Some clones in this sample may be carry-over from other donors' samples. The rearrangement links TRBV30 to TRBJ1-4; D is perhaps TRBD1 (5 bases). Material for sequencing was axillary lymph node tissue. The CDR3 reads CACFRTSGGSEKLFF. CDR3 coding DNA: TGTGCCTGTTTTAGGACTAGCGGGGGTTCTGAAAAACTGTTTTTT.